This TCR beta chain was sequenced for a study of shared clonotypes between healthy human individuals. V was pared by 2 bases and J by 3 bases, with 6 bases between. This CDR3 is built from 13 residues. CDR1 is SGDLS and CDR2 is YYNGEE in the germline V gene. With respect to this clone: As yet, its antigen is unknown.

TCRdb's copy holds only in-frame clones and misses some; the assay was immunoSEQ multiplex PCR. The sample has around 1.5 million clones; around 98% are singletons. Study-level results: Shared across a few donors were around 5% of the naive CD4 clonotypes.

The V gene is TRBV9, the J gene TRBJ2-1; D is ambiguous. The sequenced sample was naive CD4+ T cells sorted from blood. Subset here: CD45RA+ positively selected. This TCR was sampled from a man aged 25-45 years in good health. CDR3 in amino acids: CASSVSDYNEQFF. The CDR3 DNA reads TGTGCCAGCAGCGTCAGCGACTACAATGAGCAGTTCTTC.